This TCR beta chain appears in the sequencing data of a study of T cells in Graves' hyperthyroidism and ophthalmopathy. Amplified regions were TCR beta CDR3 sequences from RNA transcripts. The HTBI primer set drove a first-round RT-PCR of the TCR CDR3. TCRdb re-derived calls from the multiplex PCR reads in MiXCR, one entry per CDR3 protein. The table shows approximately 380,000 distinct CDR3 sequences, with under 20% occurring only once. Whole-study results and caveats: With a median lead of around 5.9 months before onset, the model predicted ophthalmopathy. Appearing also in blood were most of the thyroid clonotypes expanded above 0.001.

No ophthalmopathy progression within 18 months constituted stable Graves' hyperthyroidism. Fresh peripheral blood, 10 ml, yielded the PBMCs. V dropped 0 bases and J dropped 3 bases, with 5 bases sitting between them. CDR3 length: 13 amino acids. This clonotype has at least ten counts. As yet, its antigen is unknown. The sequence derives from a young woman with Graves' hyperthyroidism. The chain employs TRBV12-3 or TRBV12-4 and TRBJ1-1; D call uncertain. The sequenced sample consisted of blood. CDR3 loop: CASSLALDTEAFF. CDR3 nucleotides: TGTGCCAGCAGTTTAGCGCTCGACACTGAAGCTTTCTTT.